This TCR beta chain was recovered during a study of control samples from healthy donors and cancer patients. Assay used: immunoSEQ multiplex PCR; TCRdb lists only in-frame clones, some missing. The repertoire includes 70,000 to 85,000 clones, around 92% of them detected once, and roughly 15% sits in the top ten. Germline V CDR1 and CDR2: SGHAT, FQNNGV. The CDR3 extends over 14 amino acids. V shed 5 bases, J shed 5 bases, and the junction held 7 bases outside the gene matches. The origin of this receptor is a man aged 50 to 60 in good health. The V and J genes are TRBV11-2 and TRBJ1-1, with 8 bases identical to TRBD1. The specimen sequenced was blood. CDR3 nucleotides: TGTGCCAGCAGCCCCCAGGGGGCTCGGACTGAAGCTTTCTTT. It specifies CASSPQGARTEAFF.